A single sample is the source of the 27 T cell receptor beta chains below, sequenced in a study of cytomegalovirus exposure and HLA in healthy donors. It was with 60 Vbeta and 13 Jbeta primers that the PCR ran. Here immunoSEQ multiplex PCR was the method, and the copy in TCRdb shows in-frame clones only, minus some. The data contain approximately 160,000 clones, roughly 65% of them singletons. Sequenced: PBMCs. The receptor source for this set is a woman between 18 and 29 years old in good health and CMV-seropositive.

This chain joins TRBV6-5 and TRBJ2-1; 13 bases are shared with TRBD2. Looked up from germline, CDR1 is MNHEY and CDR2 is SVGAGI. Unmatched junction bases numbered 3, after V lost 5 bases and J lost 8 bases. CDR3 length: 14 amino acids. CDR3 protein: CASSRLAGGDEQFF. CDR3 DNA: TGTGCCAGCAGTCGACTAGCGGGGGGCGATGAGCAGTTCTTC.

The chain employs TRBV28 and TRBJ2-7; TRBD1 matches 8 bases. Germline CDR1 and CDR2: MDHEN and SYDVKM. The CDR3 spans 15 residues. Trimming cost V 5 bases and J 9 bases; bases outside gene matches: 15. The CDR3 here is CASSQSTGVENRQYF. The CDR3 DNA reads as TGTGCCAGCAGTCAATCGACAGGGGTTGAAAATAGGCAGTACTTC.

The chain carries TRBV6-1 and TRBJ1-1; possibly TRBD1 for D (6 bases). CDR1 MNHNS and CDR2 SASEGT come from the germline V gene. The CDR3 sequence is 14 residues long. V was shortened by 6 bases and J by 1 base, with 12 bases between the two germline ends. In DNA, the CDR3 is TGTGCCAGCAGCCCAGGACAGCCGAACACTGAAGCTTTCTTT. The encoded protein is CASSPGQPNTEAFF.

The rearrangement joins TRBV30 to TRBJ2-5, with D perhaps TRBD2 (5 bases). The CDR3 has 11 amino acids. Germline lookup yields CDR1 GTSNPN and CDR2 SVGIG (reference sequence). Trimming left V 0 bases short and J 11 bases short, with 10 bases between. The CDR3 DNA reads as TGTGCCTGGAGTGTTGTTGGGGAGCAGTACTTC. Protein product: CAWSVVGEQYF.

The chain recombines TRBV19 with TRBJ1-1; D is perhaps TRBD1 (6 bases). Germline V gene lookup returns CDR1 LNHDA and CDR2 SQIVND (reference sequence). Trimming took 5 bases from V and 7 from J, leaving 20 bases between them. This CDR3 is 15 amino acids long. This CDR3 reads CASSYLSTGKIEAFF. In DNA, the CDR3 is TGTGCCAGTAGTTACCTCTCGACAGGTAAAATTGAAGCTTTCTTT.

This clone appeared a few times. The V and J genes are TRBV19 and TRBJ1-2; D perhaps matches TRBD1 (5 bases). The CDR3 extends over 14 amino acids. The germline V and J ends were trimmed by 7 bases and 1 base, with 13 bases remaining between them. Germline V gene sequence: CDR1 LNHDA, CDR2 SQIVND (reference sequence). The CDR3 DNA sequence: TGTGCCAGTAATCAGCATCAGGGTAACTATGGCTACACCTTC. Translated: CASNQHQGNYGYTF.

The genes are TRBV4-1 and TRBJ1-3; D is unclear. The CDR3 is 18 residues long. Germline V lookup: CDR1 MGHRA, CDR2 YSYEKL. V gave up 5 bases and J gave up 8 bases, with 28 bases separating them. This CDR3 reads CASSSPLRERVPGDTIYF. CDR3 nucleotides: TGCGCCAGCAGCTCCCCATTACGGGAGAGGGTGCCCGGGGACACCATATATTTT.

The rearrangement joins TRBV5-1 to TRBJ2-1; 9 bases match TRBD2. The CDR3 length is 16 residues. Germline loops: CDR1 SGHRS, CDR2 YFSETQ. J was trimmed by 4 bases and V by 0 bases; bases with no gene match: 5. In DNA form, the CDR3 reads TGCGCCAGCAGCTTGGCCGGGACTAGCTTGTACAATGAGCAGTTCTTC. Protein product: CASSLAGTSLYNEQFF.

The V and J genes are TRBV5-4 and TRBJ2-5; 12 bases agree with TRBD2. The ends lost 7 bases at V and 5 bases at J; junction bases unmatched: 9. This CDR3 region has 15 residues. Germline V gene lookup returns CDR1 SGHNT and CDR2 YYREEE (reference sequence). CDR3 sequence reads: CASRTSGAWQETQYF. Written as DNA, the CDR3 is TGTGCCAGCCGGACTAGCGGGGCGTGGCAGGAGACCCAGTACTTC.

This clone was observed once. This chain uses TRBV19 with TRBJ1-1; no clear D gene. This CDR3 contains 14 residues. The germline V and J ends were trimmed by 4 bases and 6 bases, with 15 bases remaining between them. The V gene's germline CDR1 is LNHDA and CDR2 SQIVND (reference sequence). The CDR3 DNA is TGTGCCAGTAGTACATACATCGCGGGCGCTGAAGCTTTCTTT. This encodes CASSTYIAGAEAFF.

This sequence joins TRBV19 and TRBJ1-5; TRBD1 matches at 7 bases. The V and J ends lost 5 bases and 5 bases, in that order; junction bases with no gene match: 12. This CDR3 is 16 amino acids long. CDR1 is LNHDA and CDR2 is SQIVND in the germline V gene (reference sequence). CDR3 sequence: CASSSLRTGGHQPQHF. The CDR3 region has the DNA TGTGCCAGTAGTTCACTCCGGACAGGCGGACATCAGCCCCAGCATTTT.

The gene calls are TRBV9 and TRBJ2-3; TRBD2 is a possible D gene (7 bases). The V gene's germline CDR1 is SGDLS and CDR2 YYNGEE. The CDR3 is made up of 16 amino acids. Trimming left V 1 base short and J 4 bases short, with 16 bases between. The CDR3 sequence: CASSVIEGGPPDTQYF. The CDR3 DNA sequence: TGTGCCAGCAGCGTAATTGAGGGGGGGCCACCAGATACGCAGTATTTT.

This clone turned up a few times. J is TRBJ2-7 and V is TRBV10-3, with D hard to call. Germline values: CDR1 ENHRY, CDR2 SYGVKD. The length of the CDR3 is 14 residues. Trimming left V 10 bases short and J 3 bases short, with 19 bases between. This chain's CDR3 is CATMYAVLSYEQYF. As DNA, the CDR3 is TGTGCCACCATGTATGCCGTACTAAGCTACGAGCAGTACTTC.

The chain couples TRBV27 to TRBJ2-3; 11 nucleotides agree with TRBD2. Germline trimming cut 2 bases from V and 2 bases from J; bases unmatched to any gene: 18. Germline loops: CDR1 MNHEY, CDR2 SMNVEV (reference sequence). The CDR3 spans 21 residues. CDR3 DNA: TGTGCCAGCAGTTTACCGGGGGTAGGACTAGCGGGTCCGTCGGACACAGATACGCAGTATTTT. Encoded protein: CASSLPGVGLAGPSDTDTQYF.

The V gene is TRBV27, the J gene TRBJ1-2; TRBD1 aligns across 9 bases. Per the germline V gene, CDR1 is MNHEY and CDR2 is SMNVEV (reference sequence). The CDR3 runs 14 residues. J gave up 6 bases and V 5 bases, and 7 bases lay outside the gene matches. The CDR3: CASSLQGAHNGYTF. In nucleotides, the CDR3 is TGTGCCAGCAGTCTACAGGGGGCGCATAATGGCTACACCTTC.

This clone is a singleton in its sample. This chain links TRBV6-5 with TRBJ2-2, with no clear D. V lost 5 bases to trimming and J lost 4 bases, with 14 bases between them. There are 15 residues in the CDR3. Germline V gives CDR1 MNHEY, CDR2 SVGAGI. The CDR3 sequence: CASSPSFSFTGELFF. In DNA, the CDR3 is TGTGCCAGCAGTCCCTCATTCAGTTTCACCGGGGAGCTGTTTTTT.

Turning to this clone: Other nucleotide sequences from this sample produce the same CDR3. This chain joins TRBV7-9 and TRBJ2-1; TRBD2 might be the D (5 bases). The V end lost 8 bases, the J end lost 5 bases, and 13 bases lay between the germline ends. There are 13 residues in the CDR3. Looked up from germline, CDR1 is SEHNR and CDR2 is FQNEAQ (reference sequence). The CDR3 nucleotides are TGTGCCAGCCGGGCAGGACTCCACAATGAGCAGTTCTTC. This gives the protein CASRAGLHNEQFF.

The J gene is TRBJ2-2, the V gene TRBV7-9; TRBD1 matches 8 bases. The CDR3 loop spans 13 amino acids. Germline CDR1 reads SEHNR; CDR2 reads FQNEAQ (reference sequence). The V segment lost 5 bases and the J segment 6 bases; nucleotides outside the gene matches: 2. This CDR3 reads CASSRTGPGELFF. The CDR3 bases are TGTGCCAGCAGCCGGACAGGGCCCGGGGAGCTGTTTTTT.

This chain connects TRBV7-9 to TRBJ1-1; possibly TRBD1 for D (5 bases). The V gene's germline CDR1 is SEHNR and CDR2 FQNEAQ (reference sequence). CDR3 size: 16 residues. V was trimmed by 5 bases and J by 0 bases, leaving 16 bases between them. Written as DNA, the CDR3 is TGTGCCAGCAGCGCCTACTTAGGGGCCCTGAACACTGAAGCTTTCTTT. Encoded protein: CASSAYLGALNTEAFF.

V and J are TRBV2 and TRBJ2-1; perhaps TRBD2 as D (6 bases). The V gene lost 3 bases and the J gene lost 0 bases, with 9 bases spanning the gap. The CDR3 length is 15 residues. CDR1 and CDR2 from the germline V gene are SNHLY and FYNNEI. The CDR3 DNA reads TGTGCCAGCAGTGACGGACTAAGCTCCTACAATGAGCAGTTCTTC. Translation: CASSDGLSSYNEQFF.

This clone was seen just once. The V call is TRBV5-1, the J call TRBJ1-6, with D hard to call. CDR1 is SGHRS and CDR2 is YFSETQ in the germline V gene. CDR3 length equals 14 residues. The V gene lost 4 bases and the J gene lost 7 bases, with 12 bases spanning the gap. The CDR3 DNA follows: TGCGCCAGCAGCGCGGAGGTAGGGAATTCACCCCTCCACTTT. The encoded protein is CASSAEVGNSPLHF.

The genes are TRBV2 and TRBJ1-4; the D is unclear. CDR1 and CDR2 (germline): SNHLY, FYNNEI. With 5 bases removed from V and 8 bases from J, the gap between germline ends came to 6 bases. This CDR3 is 11 amino acids long. CDR3 coding DNA: TGTGCCAGCAGTTACGAGGAAAAACTGTTTTTT. This codes for CASSYEEKLFF. The whole variable domain, remainder taken from reference TRBV2 and TRBJ1-4, is EPEVTQTPSHQVTQMGQEVILRCVPISNHLYFYWYRQILGQKVEFLVSFYNNEISEKSEIFDDQFSVERPDGSNFTLKIRSTKLEDSAMYFCASSYEEKLFFGSGTQLSVL.

The rearrangement links TRBV30 to TRBJ2-2; D gene ambiguous. The CDR3 length is 15 residues. The germline CDR1 and CDR2 sequences are GTSNPN and SVGIG (reference sequence). Trimming stripped 3 bases from V and 8 bases from J, with 19 bases between. CDR3 sequence reads: CAWRANLGLWGELFF. The CDR3 nucleotides read TGTGCCTGGAGGGCTAACCTCGGGTTGTGGGGGGAGCTGTTTTTT.

This clone appeared once. The chain joins TRBV19 to TRBJ2-2; 7 bases map to TRBD2. Germline loops: CDR1 LNHDA, CDR2 SQIVND (reference sequence). The CDR3 is 15 amino acids. V gave up 5 bases and J gave up 2 bases; unmatched junction bases: 5. CDR3 DNA: TGTGCCAGTAGTTTCGGGGGGTTCAACACCGGGGAGCTGTTTTTT. Protein: CASSFGGFNTGELFF.

In nucleotides, the CDR3 is TGCGCCAGCAGCTTTGAAGGGGCCGGGAGCACTGAAGCTTTCTTT. Encoded protein: CASSFEGAGSTEAFF. J is TRBJ1-1 and V is TRBV5-1; a possible D gene is TRBD1 (5 bases). V lost 2 bases and J lost 4, with 15 bases in between. Germline values: CDR1 SGHRS, CDR2 YFSETQ. This CDR3 contains 15 residues.

The chain combines TRBV28 with TRBJ1-5; possibly TRBD1 for D (5 bases). The CDR3 is 16 amino acids. V lost 9 bases, J lost 0 bases, and 18 bases lay in between. Germline CDR1 is MDHEN and CDR2 is SYDVKM. CDR3 sequence: CASRIQATYSNQPQHF. The CDR3 DNA reads TGTGCCAGTAGGATACAGGCAACATATAGCAATCAGCCCCAGCATTTT.

A note on this clone: This same CDR3 is encoded by further DNA sequences in the sample. This chain uses TRBV9 with TRBJ2-3; 9 bases agree with TRBD2. Germline lookup yields CDR1 SGDLS and CDR2 YYNGEE. The CDR3 totals 15 residues. The junction had 4 bases not matched to a gene; V was cut back by 3 bases and J by 2 bases. The DNA of the CDR3 is TGTGCCAGCAGCGATAGCGGGGGCGCCACAGATACGCAGTATTTT. Its translation is CASSDSGGATDTQYF.